This T cell receptor (beta chain) was recovered during a study of blood T cell repertoires in COVID-19 (dated by TCRdb to about 2020). About the study as a whole: Samples covering the acute and convalescent phases of COVID-19 were provided by collaborators in the United States, Italy and Spain. The prospective study material was composed of cDNA or gDNA derived from T cells, B-cell-depleted T cells, or PBMCs. Deeply sampled blood TCRbeta repertoires from subjects exposed to, actively infected with, or recovered from COVID-19 were included in the dataset. The repertoires were made available in a free public database intended to serve as a resource for research on the immune response to SARS-CoV-2. The samples were drawn from two sources: the first 160 participants of the ongoing ImmuneRACE study, and 1,254 subjects contributed by 6 global collaborators. The sample metadata nearly always contained a de-identified subject ID, COVID-19 status, age in years and sex. Where available, HLA class I and class II types were taken from metadata supplied by the sample provider and were not determined by assay-based typing.

General conclusions and limits of the study: Clinical and demographic metadata were provided uncurated, with the amount varying by source and participant.

Collaborating institutions collected whole blood in K2EDTA tubes following their own protocols. Collaborator samples were shipped for TCRbeta analysis as frozen whole blood, isolated PBMCs, or DNA extracted from either sample type. To note about this clone: Which antigen it targets is not known. No quality values exist for individual bases; no much larger clone is one base distant.

The CDR3, from cysteine to phenylalanine, totals 15 residues. The entry retains the CDR3 DNA only, 45 bases that are in frame from base 1. Sequences MGHRA (CDR1) and YSYEKL (CDR2) are obtained from the germline V gene. Trimming takes 5 bases off V and 3 bases off J; junction bases not matched to a gene: 5. The immunoSEQ Assay, a bias-controlled multiplex PCR, was used to amplify TCRbeta CDR3 regions from genomic DNA. The original methods were these. The number of nucleated cells in each sample was estimated by amplification of reference gene primers within the assay. Sequence reads were collapsed and filtered to measure the absolute abundance of every unique TCRbeta CDR3 rearrangement. For each sample, productive Simpson clonality was calculated as the square root of Simpson's diversity index over productive rearrangements. Not all clones reach the TCRdb copy of this immuneACCESS table, which keeps in-frame sequences only. Checked studies attribute under half of the gap to unresolved V genes and leave the rest unexplained. D and trimming come from the DNA, and the V and J calls and clone size come from that table. This sample lists under 300,000 clones; 65% to 90% were detected once. The top ten hold about an eighth of the sample.

The sequenced sample consisted of peripheral blood. This TCR came from a human donor in a cohort sampled during active COVID-19. This sequence uses TRBV4-1 and TRBJ2-7; TRBD2 lines up with 12 middle nucleotides. The CDR3 in this case is CASSYRLAGDYEQYF. The nucleotides are TGCGCCAGCAGCTACCGACTAGCGGGGGACTACGAGCAGTACTTC.